This TCR beta chain was captured by sequencing in a study of blood T cells in healthy people across ages. Germline V gives CDR1 DFQATT, CDR2 SNEGSKA (reference sequence). The CDR3 spans 15 residues. V lost 5 bases, J lost 3 bases, and 20 bases lay in between. Primed by a sample-barcoded 5' primer and a J-beta primer mix, a second PCR proceeded for 7 to 11 cycles. All samples yielded 3 million or more CDR3-containing paired-end reads. TCRdb independently ran MiXCR on the 5' RACE reads; one entry per CDR3 protein. The data hold 800,000 to 900,000 distinct CDR3 sequences, with 62% observed a single time.

The chain couples TRBV20-1 to TRBJ2-7; possibly TRBD2 for D (7 bases). The sequence was obtained from a man aged 25-45 years in good health. The sample comprised blood. CDR3 nucleotides: TGCAGTGCTGAGGGGGGGATCGTAACCGACTACGAGCAGTACTTC. It codes for CSAEGGIVTDYEQYF.